The clone carrying this T cell receptor beta chain appeared many times. Its antigen is not identified. A sample-barcoded 5' primer and a J-beta primer mix were used in a second PCR of about 7 to 12 cycles. One entry per CDR3 protein, called by TCRdb with MiXCR from the 5' RACE reads. Altogether about 720,000 distinct CDR3 sequences are present, over 20% being singletons, with the ten largest covering under 25%. The sample belongs to a study of blood T cells in healthy people across ages. Study-level results: Age advanced and TCR beta diversity per million T cells fell, roughly linearly.

The germline V and J ends were trimmed by 3 bases and 2 bases, with 7 bases remaining between them. CDR1 is MNHEY, CDR2 SMNVEV, per germline (reference sequence). The CDR3 runs 13 residues. The clonotype comes from a man aged 65 to 85 in good health. The sample consisted of blood. The chain couples TRBV27 to TRBJ1-2; no clear D gene. The CDR3 DNA sequence: TGTGCCAGCAGTTTGAACAGAAACTATGGCTACACCTTC. Translated: CASSLNRNYGYTF.